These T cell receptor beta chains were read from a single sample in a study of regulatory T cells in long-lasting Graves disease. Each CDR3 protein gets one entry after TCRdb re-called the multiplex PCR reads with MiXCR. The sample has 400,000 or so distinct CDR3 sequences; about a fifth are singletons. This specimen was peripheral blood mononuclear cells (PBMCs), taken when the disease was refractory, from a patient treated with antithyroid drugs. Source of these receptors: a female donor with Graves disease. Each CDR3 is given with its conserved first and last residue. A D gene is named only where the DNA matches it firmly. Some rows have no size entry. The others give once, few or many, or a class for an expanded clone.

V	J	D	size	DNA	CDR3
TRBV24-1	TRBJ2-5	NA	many	TGTGCCACCAGTGATTTACGGGAACACGAGACCCAGTACTTC	CATSDLREHETQYF
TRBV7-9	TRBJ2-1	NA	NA	TGTGCCAGTATGGAGGGCCAAGGCTTTTACAATGAGCAGTTCTTC	CASMEGQGFYNEQFF
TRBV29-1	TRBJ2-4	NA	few	TGCAGCGCCCACGATAACCAAAACATTCAGTACTTC	CSAHDNQNIQYF
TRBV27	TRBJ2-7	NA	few	TGTGCCAGCAGTGCCACAACGGGACAAGATTACGAGCAGTACTTC	CASSATTGQDYEQYF
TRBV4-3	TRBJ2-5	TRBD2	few	TGCGCCAGCAGCCAGGGGCTAGCGGGAGTGGGGGAGACCCAGTACTTC	CASSQGLAGVGETQYF
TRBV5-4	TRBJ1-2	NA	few	TGTGCCAGCAGGAATTTGGGCAGGGAGGATGGCTACACCTTC	CASRNLGREDGYTF
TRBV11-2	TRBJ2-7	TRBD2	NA	TGTGCCAGCAGCTTCCCTTTTTCTAAAGGCAAGACTAGCGGGTCATCCTACGAGCAGTACTTC	CASSFPFSKGKTSGSSYEQYF
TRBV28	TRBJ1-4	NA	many	TGTGCCAGCAGTTTTGTGGTGGGATCGAGTGAAAAACTGTTTTTT	CASSFVVGSSEKLFF
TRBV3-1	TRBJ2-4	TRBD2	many	TGTGCCAGCAGCCAAGGGCTAGCGGTAGCCAAAAACATTCAGTACTTC	CASSQGLAVAKNIQYF
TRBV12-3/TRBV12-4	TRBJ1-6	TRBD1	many	TGTGCCAGCAGTGGGGGACAGGGCAATTCACCCCTCCACTTT	CASSGGQGNSPLHF
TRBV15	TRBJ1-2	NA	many	TGTGCCACCAGCAAGGACACGGGAGGCTATGGCTACACCTTC	CATSKDTGGYGYTF
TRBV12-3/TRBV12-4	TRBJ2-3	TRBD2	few	TGTGCCAGCAGTTTAGGCCGGAGCGGGGTGGGGGAAGATACGCAGTATTTT	CASSLGRSGVGEDTQYF
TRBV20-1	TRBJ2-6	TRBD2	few	TGCAGTGCCAGGCGGGGGTTGGGCATAGGGGCCAACGTCCTGACTTTC	CSARRGLGIGANVLTF
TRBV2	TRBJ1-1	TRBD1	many	TGTGCCAGCTACGGACAGGGTACGGTGAACACTGAAGCTTTCTTT	CASYGQGTVNTEAFF
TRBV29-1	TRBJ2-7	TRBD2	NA	TGCAGCGTGACTAGCGGGAGAGGCGAGCAGTACTTC	CSVTSGRGEQYF
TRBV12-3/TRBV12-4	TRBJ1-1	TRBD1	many	TGTGCCAGCACCCTCGGGACAGGCTCGGCTTTCTTT	CASTLGTGSAFF
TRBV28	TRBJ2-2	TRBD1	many	TGTGCCAGCAGTGAAACCGGGACAGGGCGTACCGGGGAGCTGTTTTTT	CASSETGTGRTGELFF
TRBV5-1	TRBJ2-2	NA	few	TGCGCCAGCAGCTTGTCGTCTATTGGGACCGGGGAGCTGTTTTTT	CASSLSSIGTGELFF
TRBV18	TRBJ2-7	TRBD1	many	TGTGCCAGCTCACTCGTCCGGGACAGTTTCTACGAGCAGTACTTC	CASSLVRDSFYEQYF
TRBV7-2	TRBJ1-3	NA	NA	TGTGCCAGCAGCTTAGGAAGGGAAAACACCATATATTTT	CASSLGRENTIYF
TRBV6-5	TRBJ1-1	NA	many	TGTGCCAGCAGTTACCGGTGGGGCCCCGGCCAGGGGAACACTGAAGCTTTCTTT	CASSYRWGPGQGNTEAFF
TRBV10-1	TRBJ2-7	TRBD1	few	TGCGCCAGCAGTGACCAGGACAGGTCCTACGAGCAGTACTTC	CASSDQDRSYEQYF
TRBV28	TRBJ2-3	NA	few	TGTGCCAGCAGTTTAAGTTTGCGGACTGAGAATACGCAGTATTTT	CASSLSLRTENTQYF
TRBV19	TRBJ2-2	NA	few	TGTGCCAGCGCCCTAACAGGACTCGGCGCCGGGGAGCTGTTTTTT	CASALTGLGAGELFF
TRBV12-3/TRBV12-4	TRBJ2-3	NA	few	TGTGCCAGCAGTTTTTGGACAGATACGCAGTATTTT	CASSFWTDTQYF
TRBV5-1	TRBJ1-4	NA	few	TGCGCCACCTCCCCCCTCAACCCTAATGAAAAACTGTTTTTT	CATSPLNPNEKLFF
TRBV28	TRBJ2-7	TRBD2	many	TGTGCCAGCAGTTTTATCGGGGTCCAGGCGGGAGCCTCCTACGAGCAGTACTTC	CASSFIGVQAGASYEQYF